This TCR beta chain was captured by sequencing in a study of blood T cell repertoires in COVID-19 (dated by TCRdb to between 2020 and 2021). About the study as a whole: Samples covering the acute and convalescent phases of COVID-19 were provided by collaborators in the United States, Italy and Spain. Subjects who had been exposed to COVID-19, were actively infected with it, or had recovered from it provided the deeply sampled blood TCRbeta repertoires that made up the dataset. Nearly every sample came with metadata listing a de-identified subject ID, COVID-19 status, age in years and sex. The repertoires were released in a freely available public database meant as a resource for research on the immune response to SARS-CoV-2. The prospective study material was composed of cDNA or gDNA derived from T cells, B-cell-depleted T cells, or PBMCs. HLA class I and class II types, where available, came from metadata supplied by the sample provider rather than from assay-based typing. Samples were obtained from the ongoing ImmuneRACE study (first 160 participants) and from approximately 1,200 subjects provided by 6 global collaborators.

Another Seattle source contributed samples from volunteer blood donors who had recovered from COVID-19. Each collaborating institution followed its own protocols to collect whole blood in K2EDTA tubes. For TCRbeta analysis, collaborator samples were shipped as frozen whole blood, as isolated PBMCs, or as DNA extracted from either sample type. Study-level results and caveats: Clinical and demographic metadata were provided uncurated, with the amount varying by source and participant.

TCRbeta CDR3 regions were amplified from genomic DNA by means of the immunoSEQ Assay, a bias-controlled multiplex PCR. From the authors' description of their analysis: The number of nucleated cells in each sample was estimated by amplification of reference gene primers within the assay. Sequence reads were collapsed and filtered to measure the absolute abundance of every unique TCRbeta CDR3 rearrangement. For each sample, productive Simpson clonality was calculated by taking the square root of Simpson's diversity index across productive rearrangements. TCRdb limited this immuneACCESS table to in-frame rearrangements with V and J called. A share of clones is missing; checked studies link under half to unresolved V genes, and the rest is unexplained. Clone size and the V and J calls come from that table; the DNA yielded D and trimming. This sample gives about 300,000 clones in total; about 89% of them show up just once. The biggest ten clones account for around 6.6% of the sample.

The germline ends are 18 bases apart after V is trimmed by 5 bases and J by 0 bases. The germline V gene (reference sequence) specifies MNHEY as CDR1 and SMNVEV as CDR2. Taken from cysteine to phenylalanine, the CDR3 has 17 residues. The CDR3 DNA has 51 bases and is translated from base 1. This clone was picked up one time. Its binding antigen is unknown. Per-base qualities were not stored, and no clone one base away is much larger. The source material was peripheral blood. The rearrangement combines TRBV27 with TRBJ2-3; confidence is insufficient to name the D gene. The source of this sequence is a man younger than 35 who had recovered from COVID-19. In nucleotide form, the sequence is TGTGCCAGCAGTGGCCTCCTCCCGATTGCTAGCACAGATACGCAGTATTTT. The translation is CASSGLLPIASTDTQYF.